Following are 27 T cell receptor beta chains from one sample sequenced in a study of identical twins. A single record per CDR3 protein comes from TCRdb applying MiXCR to the 5' RACE reads. The sample shows about 700,000 distinct CDR3 sequences, more than 6.5% of them seen only once. The data also belong to a second study, concerning yellow fever vaccine responses in identical twins.

The source material was PBMCs. The receptors stem from a woman between 18 and 30 years old in good health.

This clonotype was recorded many times. V usage is TRBV24-1 and J usage is TRBJ2-7; TRBD2 might be the D (6 bases). The CDR3 consists of 14 residues. V shed 4 bases and J shed 2 bases, with 11 bases lying between them. CDR1 and CDR2 from the germline V gene are KGHDR and SFDVKD. The CDR3 spells CATSEAREPYEQYF. CDR3 nucleotide sequence: TGTGCCACCAGTGAGGCTCGGGAGCCCTACGAGCAGTACTTC.

This chain joins TRBV4-1 and TRBJ2-5; possible D gene TRBD2, 6 bases. This CDR3 has 14 residues. CDR1 and CDR2 (germline): MGHRA, YSYEKL. Between the trimmed V and J ends, which lost 0 bases and 9 bases, there was a span of 14 bases. The CDR3 loop is CASSQDQRERAQYF. In DNA form, the CDR3 reads TGCGCCAGCAGCCAAGACCAACGGGAGAGGGCCCAGTACTTC.

The genes are TRBV2 and TRBJ2-7; D tentatively reads TRBD1 or TRBD2 (5 bases each). Germline V lookup: CDR1 SNHLY, CDR2 FYNNEI. The CDR3 is 13 residues long. Trimming removed 5 bases from V and 6 bases from J, with 14 bases in between. The DNA of the CDR3 is TGTGCCAGCAGTTACGGGGCCGGAAGCGAGCAGTACTTC. Residues: CASSYGAGSEQYF.

There are a few counts of this clonotype. The chain combines TRBV5-5 with TRBJ2-2; D gene uncertain. The CDR3 is 16 residues long. Trimming took 4 bases from V and 1 from J, leaving 14 bases between them. CDR1 is SGHKS and CDR2 is YYEKEE in the germline V gene (reference sequence). The DNA for the CDR3 is TGTGCCAGCAGCATGGATCCACCGCGGAACACCGGGGAGCTGTTTTTT. It yields the protein CASSMDPPRNTGELFF.

This clonotype was detected a few times. This sequence joins TRBV7-9 and TRBJ2-1, with 9 nucleotides matching TRBD1. CDR1 and CDR2 (germline): SEHNR, FQNEAQ (reference sequence). V gave up 4 bases and J gave up 8 bases; unmatched junction bases: 9. The length of the CDR3 is 15 residues. The chain's CDR3 is CASSSGQGREDEQFF. The CDR3 DNA follows: TGTGCCAGCAGCTCCGGACAGGGGCGTGAGGATGAGCAGTTCTTC. The full variable domain, in which reference TRBV7-9 and TRBJ2-1 provide the parts outside the CDR3, is DTGVSQNPRHKITKRGQNVTFRCDPISEHNRLYWYRQTLGQGPEFLTYFQNEAQLEKSRLLSDRFSAERPKGSFSTLEIQRTEQGDSAMYLCASSSGQGREDEQFFGPGTRLTVL.

Only a few counts were recorded for this clonotype. The chain uses TRBV28 and TRBJ1-1; D possibly corresponds to TRBD1 (5 bases). The ends were cut back, 4 bases at V and 2 bases at J, with 11 bases in the middle. Germline V lookup: CDR1 MDHEN, CDR2 SYDVKM. This CDR3 spans 14 amino acids. As DNA, the CDR3 is TGTGCCAGCAGTTGGGGGGATAGCAACACTGAAGCTTTCTTT. This translates into CASSWGDSNTEAFF.

The chain links TRBV27 to TRBJ2-7, with 9 bases matching TRBD1. V dropped 2 bases and J dropped 2; count of bases not matched to a gene: 4. The germline V gene encodes CDR1 MNHEY and CDR2 SMNVEV (reference sequence). This CDR3 has 15 amino acids. The CDR3 here is CASSLGQGFPYEQYF. CDR3 DNA sequence: TGTGCCAGCAGTTTAGGACAGGGGTTCCCCTACGAGCAGTACTTC.

This chain links TRBV11-2 with TRBJ2-3; 14 nucleotides line up with TRBD2. This CDR3 spans 17 amino acids. CDR1 and CDR2 from the germline V gene are SGHAT and FQNNGV. Unmatched junction bases numbered 7, after V lost 4 bases and J lost 4 bases. CDR3 amino acids: CASSSGLAGEKADTQYF. DNA of the CDR3: TGTGCCAGCAGCTCGGGACTAGCGGGAGAGAAGGCAGATACGCAGTATTTT.

V usage is TRBV6-5 and J usage is TRBJ1-2; 8 bases fit TRBD1. Trimming took 3 bases from V and 4 from J; bases not matched to a gene: 7. CDR3 length equals 15 residues. The V gene's germline CDR1 is MNHEY and CDR2 SVGAGI. DNA for the CDR3: TGTGCCAGCAGTTATTTTGGACAGGGCCCCTATGGCTACACCTTC. Translating gives CASSYFGQGPYGYTF.

This clonotype has ten or more counts. The V and J genes are TRBV14 and TRBJ2-5; D is unclear. V was clipped by 1 base and J by 4 bases, with 13 bases between them. The CDR3 sequence is 15 residues long. The germline V gene encodes CDR1 SGHDN and CDR2 FVKESK. CDR3 bases: TGTGCCAGCAGCCAAGGCGCTATATTCAGAGAGACCCAGTACTTC. Translating gives CASSQGAIFRETQYF.

This clonotype was observed a handful of times. The CDR3 DNA follows: TGTGCCAGCAGTTCGGACAGACCCTATGGCTACACCTTC. This sequence encodes CASSSDRPYGYTF. The J gene is TRBJ1-2, the V gene TRBV28; weak D call: TRBD1 (6 bases). CDR3 length equals 13 residues. The germline V gene has CDR1 MDHEN and CDR2 SYDVKM. V lost 4 bases, J lost 4 bases, and 10 bases lay in between.

This clonotype was seen ten or more times. V is TRBV5-1 and J is TRBJ2-1; no clear D gene. The CDR3 sequence is 15 residues long. Trimming stripped 0 bases from V and 1 base from J, with 8 bases between. Germline V gene data show CDR1 as SGHRS and CDR2 as YFSETQ. The CDR3 spells CASSLAAVSYNEQFF. The DNA for the CDR3 is TGCGCCAGCAGCTTGGCGGCAGTTTCCTACAATGAGCAGTTCTTC.

The chain combines TRBV20-1 with TRBJ2-4; TRBD1 aligns across 8 bases. The J segment lost 0 bases and the V segment lost 0 bases, leaving 10 bases of the junction unmatched. Germline CDR1 reads DFQATT; CDR2 reads SNEGSKA (reference sequence). The CDR3 totals 18 residues. In DNA form, the CDR3 reads TGCAGTGCTAGAGACTTCCCAAGGACAGGGATAGCCAAAAACATTCAGTACTTC. It translates to CSARDFPRTGIAKNIQYF.

This clonotype has only a few counts. The J gene is TRBJ2-7, the V gene TRBV3-1; 8 bases align to TRBD2. This CDR3 is 16 amino acids long. CDR1 is LGHDT, CDR2 YNNKEL, per germline (reference sequence). After removal of 4 bases from V and 4 bases from J, the junction contained 12 bases not matched to a gene. The CDR3 nucleotides read TGTGCCAGCAGCCCGGGGCCTGCGGGAGGTGGATACGAGCAGTACTTC. The encoded protein is CASSPGPAGGGYEQYF.

This clonotype was detected only a few times. CDR3 loop: CSAKLPGSAGAFF. In DNA form, the CDR3 reads TGCAGTGCAAAATTACCGGGAAGTGCAGGGGCTTTCTTT. The chain combines TRBV20-1 with TRBJ1-1, with a tentative D call TRBD1 (5 bases). Trimming took off 6 bases at V and 11 bases at J, with 22 bases between the two ends. The CDR3 runs to 13 residues. CDR1 is DFQATT and CDR2 is SNEGSKA in the germline V gene (reference sequence).

There are a few counts of this clonotype. The rearrangement links TRBV11-2 to TRBJ2-1; 13 bases match TRBD2. The CDR3 has 15 amino acids. V trimming: 1 base; J trimming: 9 bases; junction bases outside the gene matches: 3. Per the germline V gene, CDR1 is SGHAT and CDR2 is FQNNGV. CDR3 loop: CASSLVLAGGTEQFF. The CDR3 DNA reads TGTGCCAGCAGCTTAGTACTAGCGGGGGGGACTGAGCAGTTCTTC.

This chain uses TRBV20-1 with TRBJ2-3; tentatively, D is TRBD1 (6 bases). The CDR3 sequence is 13 residues long. V was cut by 6 bases and J by 5 bases, with 15 bases left in between. Germline CDR1 and CDR2: DFQATT and SNEGSKA (reference sequence). The CDR3 loop reads CSAGARGRDTQYF. The CDR3 DNA reads TGCAGTGCCGGGGCCAGGGGAAGAGATACGCAGTATTTT.

The chain combines TRBV5-4 with TRBJ2-3; possible D gene TRBD1, 5 bases. The CDR3 spans 14 residues. The germline CDR1 and CDR2 sequences are SGHNT and YYREEE (reference sequence). Trimming took off 1 base at V and 2 bases at J, with 8 bases between the two ends. CDR3 bases: TGTGCCAGCAGCTTGCTGGACACCACAGATACGCAGTATTTT. Its protein product is CASSLLDTTDTQYF.

This clonotype was seen only a few times. V and J are TRBV15 and TRBJ2-2; possible D gene TRBD1, 5 bases. The CDR3 has 15 amino acids. Trimming cost V 0 bases and J 4 bases, with 9 bases left between them. In germline, CDR1 is LNHNV, CDR2 YYDKDF (reference sequence). As DNA, the CDR3 is TGTGCCACCAGCAGAGAGCGCAGGGCCACCGGGGAGCTGTTTTTT. Protein product: CATSRERRATGELFF.

A few counts support this clonotype. The chain carries TRBV4-1 and TRBJ2-7; 11 nucleotides match TRBD1. Germline CDR1 MGHRA, CDR2 YSYEKL. The CDR3 totals 17 residues. Unmatched junction bases numbered 6, after V lost 0 bases and J lost 2 bases. This CDR3 is CASSQEMGQGVAYEQYF. The CDR3 DNA sequence: TGCGCCAGCAGCCAAGAAATGGGACAGGGGGTTGCCTACGAGCAGTACTTC.

This clonotype was picked up many times. The chain links TRBV24-1 to TRBJ2-3, with 9 positions matching TRBD1. The length of the CDR3 is 16 residues. Germline V gene sequence: CDR1 KGHDR, CDR2 SFDVKD. The J segment lost 1 base and the V segment lost 10 bases, leaving 11 bases of the junction unmatched. The CDR3 is CATSPRRDRGTDTQYF. The CDR3 bases are TGTGCCACATCTCCCCGGAGGGACAGGGGCACAGATACGCAGTATTTT.

This clonotype was recorded a few times. V and J are TRBV30 and TRBJ1-2, with a tentative D call TRBD1 (5 bases). Trimming pared 3 bases from V and 7 bases from J, leaving 18 bases between. Germline V gene data show CDR1 as GTSNPN and CDR2 as SVGIG (reference sequence). The CDR3 totals 14 residues. The chain's CDR3 is CAWRDGAASSGYTF. The CDR3 nucleotides read TGTGCCTGGAGAGACGGGGCGGCTAGCAGTGGCTACACCTTC.

The rearrangement uses TRBV6-2 or TRBV6-3 and TRBJ2-7; 10 positions agree with TRBD2. From germline, CDR1 is MNHEY and CDR2 SVGEGT. The length of the CDR3 is 15 residues. The V gene end was trimmed by 7 bases and the J gene end by 3 bases; junction bases not matched to a gene: 9. CDR3 loop: CASTGLAGDLYEQYF. CDR3 DNA: TGTGCCAGCACGGGGCTAGCGGGAGATCTCTACGAGCAGTACTTC.

This clonotype has ten or more counts. V is TRBV6-1 and J is TRBJ1-1, with D hard to call. V was pared by 2 bases and J by 1 base, with 5 bases between. Germline CDR1 and CDR2: MNHNS and SASEGT. This CDR3 comprises 13 residues. The CDR3 DNA reads TGTGCCAGCAGTGAAAAGGCGAACACTGAAGCTTTCTTT. It encodes CASSEKANTEAFF.

The chain links TRBV5-5 to TRBJ2-1; 10 nucleotides match TRBD2. Per germline, CDR1 SGHKS and CDR2 YYEKEE (reference sequence). J gave up 1 base and V 0 bases, and 7 bases lay outside the gene matches. This CDR3 region has 18 residues. CDR3 in DNA: TGTGCCAGCAGCTTGGAATTCGGACTAGCGGATTCCTACAATGAGCAGTTCTTC. The encoded protein is CASSLEFGLADSYNEQFF.

The chain links TRBV7-2 to TRBJ1-2, with TRBD1 matching 10 bases. The trim removed 6 bases at V and 10 bases at J, leaving 14 bases unmatched. In germline, CDR1 is SGHTA, CDR2 FQGNSA. This CDR3 region has 15 residues. The CDR3 nucleotides read TGTGCCAGCAGTCCCCTGATGGGGACAGGGGTAAACTACACCTTC. The encoded protein is CASSPLMGTGVNYTF.

This clonotype has ten or more counts. The genes are TRBV29-1 and TRBJ2-2; TRBD1 is a possible D gene (5 bases). Germline CDR1 and CDR2: SQVTM and ANQGSEA. Trimming pared 7 bases from V and 1 base from J, leaving 19 bases between. CDR3 length equals 16 residues. CDR3 coding DNA: TGCAGCGCGGAAACCTGTCGACAGAAGAACACCGGGGAGCTGTTTTTT. Amino acid sequence: CSAETCRQKNTGELFF.